These 21 T cell receptor beta chains were all obtained from the same sample, sequenced in a study of OX40 agonist ivuxolimab in advanced cancers. The assay was immunoSEQ multiplex PCR, and TCRdb's table has in-frame clones only and misses some. The table includes about 82,000 clones, around 90% detected once. Material: CD4+ or CD8+ T cells sorted from blood, obtained in a trial of the OX40 agonist ivuxolimab. The source is an adult with an advanced solid tumor such as melanoma, head and neck, liver or kidney cancer.

The chain recombines TRBV7-9 with TRBJ2-3; 9 nucleotides agree with TRBD1. J was trimmed by 6 bases and V by 5 bases; bases with no gene match: 9. The CDR3 has 15 amino acids. The germline V gene encodes CDR1 SEHNR and CDR2 FQNEAQ (reference sequence). The CDR3 coding sequence is TGTGCCAGCAGCCTGAACAGGGGGCAAAGGGATACGCAGTATTTT. Translation: CASSLNRGQRDTQYF. The full variable domain, in which reference TRBV7-9 and TRBJ2-3 provide the parts outside the CDR3, is DTGVSQNPRHKITKRGQNVTFRCDPISEHNRLYWYRQTLGQGPEFLTYFQNEAQLEKSRLLSDRFSAERPKGSFSTLEIQRTEQGDSAMYLCASSLNRGQRDTQYFGPGTRLTVL.

This chain uses TRBV21-1 with TRBJ1-5; the table's D gene call, TRBD1, was not cross checked with the DNA. TRBV21-1 is a documented pseudogene. The CDR3 runs to 16 residues. The CDR3 nucleotides read TGTGCCAGCAGCAGCCTTGCAGGTTTGGGCAATCAGCCCCAGCATTTT. Translation: CASSSLAGLGNQPQHF.

V gene TRBV14 combines with J gene TRBJ2-2; 9 bases map to TRBD1. J was trimmed by 3 bases and V by 3 bases; bases with no gene match: 11. Germline V gives CDR1 SGHDN, CDR2 FVKESK. This CDR3 region has 18 residues. Here the CDR3 reads CASSQQRVWTGDTGELFF. The CDR3 DNA follows: TGTGCCAGCAGCCAGCAGAGAGTGTGGACAGGGGACACCGGGGAGCTGTTTTTT.

The chain is built from TRBV27 and TRBJ1-2, with D possibly matching TRBD1 (5 bases). The V end was cut by 8 bases, the J end by 7 bases, with 17 bases between. CDR3 length equals 13 residues. Germline V gene data show CDR1 as MNHEY and CDR2 as SMNVEV (reference sequence). The CDR3 DNA is TGTGCCAGCGCGGGACGCCTTAGGGGTGGCTACACCTTC. Protein sequence: CASAGRLRGGYTF.

The V gene is TRBV5-1, the J gene TRBJ1-4; D perhaps matches TRBD1 (6 bases). V was trimmed by 1 base and J by 8 bases, leaving 12 bases between them. Germline V gene data show CDR1 as SGHRS and CDR2 as YFSETQ. This CDR3 spans 14 amino acids. For the CDR3, the DNA is TGCGCCAGCAGCTTGACAGGGTCGAGCGAAAAACTGTTTTTT. Its protein product is CASSLTGSSEKLFF.

This rearrangement joins TRBV18 to TRBJ2-1; TRBD1 matches at 9 bases. Trimming cost V 6 bases and J 6 bases; bases outside gene matches: 12. CDR3 size: 16 residues. CDR1 is KGHSH, CDR2 LQKENI, per germline. This CDR3 is CASSQSRSDRGNEQFF. The CDR3 coding sequence is TGTGCCAGCTCCCAATCCCGGTCGGACAGGGGCAATGAGCAGTTCTTC.

The gene calls are TRBV6-5 and TRBJ2-3, with 10 bases identical to TRBD2. Germline trimming cut 6 bases from V and 2 bases from J; bases unmatched to any gene: 5. This CDR3 is built from 15 residues. Germline CDR1 MNHEY, CDR2 SVGAGI. As DNA, the CDR3 is TGTGCCAGCAGCTTTAGCGGGGGGCTCACAGATACGCAGTATTTT. Protein product: CASSFSGGLTDTQYF.

This chain connects TRBV5-4 to TRBJ2-7; D ambiguous. The CDR3 is made up of 12 amino acids. Germline CDR1 is SGHNT and CDR2 is YYREEE (reference sequence). V lost 4 bases and J 3 bases, leaving 8 bases between the germline ends. The CDR3 sequence: CASSIDNYEQYF. CDR3 bases: TGTGCCAGCAGCATCGACAACTACGAGCAGTACTTC.

The chain combines TRBV27 with TRBJ2-7; 14 nucleotides line up with TRBD2. The length of the CDR3 is 16 residues. Germline values: CDR1 MNHEY, CDR2 SMNVEV (reference sequence). With V trimmed by 5 bases and J by 7 bases, 10 bases remained unmatched. CDR3 region: CASSIHGTSGSWEQYF. The CDR3 bases are TGTGCCAGCAGTATCCACGGGACTAGCGGGAGTTGGGAGCAGTACTTC.

The J gene is TRBJ2-2, the V gene TRBV2, with TRBD1 as a possible D gene (5 bases). The CDR3 totals 14 residues. The V gene's germline CDR1 is SNHLY and CDR2 FYNNEI. V shed 4 bases and J shed 3 bases, with 9 bases lying between them. CDR3 protein: CASSADRYTGELFF. CDR3 bases: TGTGCCAGCAGTGCCGACAGATACACCGGGGAGCTGTTTTTT.

CDR3 residues: CASSSGTPEAFF. CDR3 coding DNA: TGTGCCAGCAGTTCCGGGACGCCTGAAGCTTTCTTT. The J gene is TRBJ1-1, the V gene TRBV6-4; D is possibly TRBD1 (5 bases). This CDR3 is 12 amino acids long. CDR1 MRHNA and CDR2 SNTAGT come from the germline V gene. V lost 5 bases, J lost 6 bases, and 10 bases lay in between.

The CDR3 here is CASSARVGPGGNTEAFF. CDR3 DNA: TGTGCCAGCAGCGCGCGAGTGGGTCCGGGGGGGAACACTGAAGCTTTCTTT. The rearrangement joins TRBV11-2 to TRBJ1-1, with a tentative D call TRBD1 (5 bases). Trimming removed 5 bases at V and 1 base at J, with 20 bases between. Germline V gene sequence: CDR1 SGHAT, CDR2 FQNNGV. This CDR3 has 17 amino acids.

This chain connects TRBV19 to TRBJ2-7, with 7 positions matching TRBD2. The germline CDR1 and CDR2 sequences are LNHDA and SQIVND (reference sequence). V lost 3 bases, J lost 4 bases, and 9 bases stayed unmatched. CDR3 length equals 15 residues. CDR3 sequence reads: CASSIGGSGIYEQYF. The CDR3, as DNA: TGTGCCAGTAGTATTGGCGGGAGCGGTATATACGAGCAGTACTTC.

This chain links TRBV14 with TRBJ1-2, with D unclear. Trimming took off 1 base at V and 7 bases at J, with 7 bases between the two ends. Germline V gives CDR1 SGHDN, CDR2 FVKESK. The CDR3 contains 12 residues. CDR3 sequence reads: CASSQVGVGYTF. The CDR3 DNA reads as TGTGCCAGCAGCCAAGTTGGGGTTGGCTACACCTTC.

This chain uses TRBV28 with TRBJ1-2; D possibly corresponds to TRBD1 (5 bases). The length of the CDR3 is 13 residues. Germline assignment: CDR1 MDHEN and CDR2 SYDVKM. Trimming removed 6 bases at V and 5 bases at J, with 13 bases between. The CDR3 reads CASSLSGPYGYTF. The CDR3 region has the DNA TGTGCCAGCAGCCTGTCGGGGCCATATGGCTACACCTTC.

The chain recombines TRBV6-1 with TRBJ1-5; TRBD1 agrees at 10 bases. The V gene end was trimmed by 6 bases and the J gene end by 8 bases; junction bases not matched to a gene: 10. The CDR3 is 15 residues long. Germline CDR1 and CDR2: MNHNS and SASEGT. The CDR3 is CASRRDRGDREPQHF. CDR3 bases: TGTGCCAGCAGGAGGGACAGGGGAGATCGGGAGCCCCAGCATTTT.

The rearrangement links TRBV6-6 to TRBJ1-4; 9 bases are a match to TRBD1. The V gene end was trimmed by 6 bases and the J gene end by 7 bases; junction bases not matched to a gene: 3. Germline assignment: CDR1 MNHNY and CDR2 SVGAGI (reference sequence). This CDR3 spans 13 amino acids. In nucleotides, the CDR3 is TGTGCCAGCAGGGACAGGGGAACTGAAAAACTGTTTTTT. Protein product: CASRDRGTEKLFF.

About this clone: A junction end diverges from the germline sequence, so it may reflect a read error. The chain joins TRBV25-1 to TRBJ2-7; D not certain. The V gene's germline CDR1 is MGHDK and CDR2 SYGVNS. The CDR3 contains 10 residues. For the CDR3, the DNA is TGTGCCAGCTTCGACAAGGCCTTGGACTTC. Amino acids: CASFDKALDF.

This clone came up a few times. CDR3 loop: CASSQVRTPNTEAFF. DNA for the CDR3: TGCGCCAGCAGCCAGGTTCGTACACCGAACACTGAAGCTTTCTTT. V is TRBV4-1 and J is TRBJ1-1; D call uncertain. Germline loops: CDR1 MGHRA, CDR2 YSYEKL. Deletions cut 3 bases from V and 1 base from J, with 12 bases between. The CDR3 sequence is 15 residues long.

This clone is a singleton in its sample. V and J are TRBV4-3 and TRBJ2-7, with TRBD1 identical over 7 bases. The length of the CDR3 is 14 residues. V lost 4 bases to trimming and J lost 2 bases; unmatched junction nucleotides: 5. Germline CDR1 and CDR2: LGHNA and YSLEER. The CDR3 region is CASSPDRFTYEQYF. The CDR3 DNA reads as TGCGCCAGCAGCCCGGACAGGTTTACCTACGAGCAGTACTTC.

V usage is TRBV6-5 and J usage is TRBJ1-1, with 7 bases fitting TRBD1. This CDR3 is 14 amino acids long. Germline values: CDR1 MNHEY, CDR2 SVGAGI. Trimming removed 6 bases from V and 5 bases from J; junction bases left unmatched: 9. CDR3 DNA sequence: TGTGCCAGCAGGATGACAGGGTTGGGGACTGAAGCTTTCTTT. Its protein product is CASRMTGLGTEAFF.